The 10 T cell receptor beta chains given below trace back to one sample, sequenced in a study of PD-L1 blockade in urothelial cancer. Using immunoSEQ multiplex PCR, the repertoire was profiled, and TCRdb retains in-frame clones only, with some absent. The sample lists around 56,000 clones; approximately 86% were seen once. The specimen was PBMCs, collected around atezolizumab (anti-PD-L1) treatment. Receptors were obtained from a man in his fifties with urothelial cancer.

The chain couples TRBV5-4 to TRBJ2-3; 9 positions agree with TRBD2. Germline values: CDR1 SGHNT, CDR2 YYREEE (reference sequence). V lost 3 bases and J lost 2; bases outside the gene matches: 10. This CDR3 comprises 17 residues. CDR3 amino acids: CASSSKAGTSPTDTQYF. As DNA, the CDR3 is TGTGCCAGCAGCTCCAAGGCCGGGACTAGCCCCACAGATACGCAGTATTTT.

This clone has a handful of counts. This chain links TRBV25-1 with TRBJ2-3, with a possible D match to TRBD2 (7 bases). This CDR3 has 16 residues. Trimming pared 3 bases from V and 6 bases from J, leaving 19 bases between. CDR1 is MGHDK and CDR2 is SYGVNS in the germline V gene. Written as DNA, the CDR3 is TGTGCCAGCAGTGAGTTGGCGGGGGCCTCACCCGATACGCAGTATTTT. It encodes CASSELAGASPDTQYF.

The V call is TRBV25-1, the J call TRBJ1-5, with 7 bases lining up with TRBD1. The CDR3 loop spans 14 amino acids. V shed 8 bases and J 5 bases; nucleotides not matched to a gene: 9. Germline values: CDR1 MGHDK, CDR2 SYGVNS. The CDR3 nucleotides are TGTGCCAGCGCCCCTACAGGGGTCCATCAGCCCCAGCATTTT. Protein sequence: CASAPTGVHQPQHF.

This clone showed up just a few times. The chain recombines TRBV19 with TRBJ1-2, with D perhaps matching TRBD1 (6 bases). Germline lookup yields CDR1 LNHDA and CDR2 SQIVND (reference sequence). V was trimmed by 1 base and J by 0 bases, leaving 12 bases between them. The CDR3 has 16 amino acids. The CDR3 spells CASSIAGQRTNYGYTF. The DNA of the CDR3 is TGTGCCAGTAGTATAGCCGGACAGCGAACTAACTATGGCTACACCTTC.

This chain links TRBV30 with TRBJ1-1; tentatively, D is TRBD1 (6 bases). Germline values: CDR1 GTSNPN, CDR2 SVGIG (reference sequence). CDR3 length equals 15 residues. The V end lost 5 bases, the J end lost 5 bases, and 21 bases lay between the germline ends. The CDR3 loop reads CAWENPGHLTTEAFF. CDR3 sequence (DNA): TGTGCCTGGGAAAATCCGGGACATTTGACAACTGAAGCTTTCTTT.

The CDR3, as DNA: TGTGCCAGCAGTGGGACAGGGAATCAGCCCCAGCATTTT. It is translated as CASSGTGNQPQHF. The chain carries TRBV2 and TRBJ1-5; 8 bases align to TRBD1. This CDR3 is built from 13 residues. Trimming at V came to 4 bases and at J to 4 bases, leaving 0 bases not matched to a gene. Germline V CDR1 and CDR2: SNHLY, FYNNEI.

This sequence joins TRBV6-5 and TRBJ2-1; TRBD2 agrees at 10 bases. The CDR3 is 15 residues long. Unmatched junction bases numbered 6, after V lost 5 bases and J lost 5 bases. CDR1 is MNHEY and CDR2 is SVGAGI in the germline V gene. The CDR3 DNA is TGTGCCAGCAGTCGACTAGCGGGCCGCGACAATGAGCAGTTCTTC. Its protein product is CASSRLAGRDNEQFF.

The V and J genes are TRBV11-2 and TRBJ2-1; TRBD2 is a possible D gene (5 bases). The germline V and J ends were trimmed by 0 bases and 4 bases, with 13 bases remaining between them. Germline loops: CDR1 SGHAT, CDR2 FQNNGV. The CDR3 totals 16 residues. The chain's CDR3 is CASSLDLATSYNEQFF. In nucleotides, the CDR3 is TGTGCCAGCAGCTTAGATCTAGCCACATCATACAATGAGCAGTTCTTC. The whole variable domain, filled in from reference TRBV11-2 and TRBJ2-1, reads EAGVAQSPRYKIIEKRQSVAFWCNPISGHATLYWYQQILGQGPKLLIQFQNNGVVDDSQLPKDRFSAERLKGVDSTLKIQPAKLEDSAVYLCASSLDLATSYNEQFFGPGTRLTVL.

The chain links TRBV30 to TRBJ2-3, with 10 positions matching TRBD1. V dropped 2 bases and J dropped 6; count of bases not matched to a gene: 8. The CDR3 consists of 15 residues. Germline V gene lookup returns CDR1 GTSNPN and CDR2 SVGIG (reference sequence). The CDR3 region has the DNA TGTGCCTGGAGTACGGGACAGGGGCGTCGGGATACGCAGTATTTT. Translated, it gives CAWSTGQGRRDTQYF.

The DNA of the CDR3 is TGTGCCAGCAACTCGGGAGGGATTTTGGGTCAGTTCTTC. Translation: CASNSGGILGQFF. The chain has TRBV7-9 and TRBJ2-1, with 8 bases that match TRBD2. Trimming at V came to 7 bases and at J to 13 bases, leaving 12 bases not matched to a gene. Germline CDR1 reads SEHNR; CDR2 reads FQNEAQ (reference sequence). The CDR3 has 13 residues.